Listed below are T cell receptor beta chains from one sample, sequenced in a study of blood T cell repertoires in COVID-19. Sequenced by immunoSEQ multiplex PCR; TCRdb stores in-frame clones only, minus some. This repertoire shows about 200,000 clones, 75% to 90% found once; its top ten account for less than 6%. The sequenced material came from peripheral blood. Receptors were obtained from a woman in her 70s with COVID-19, enrolled during active disease. CDR3s include the opening cysteine and the closing phenylalanine or tryptophan. The D gene is left open where the match is weak. Rows may omit the clone size; those that give it use once, few, many or a size class.

J: TRBJ2-4
V: TRBV30
size: .
D: .
DNA: TGTGCCTGGAGTGACTTTCTAGCCAAAAACATTCAGTACTTC
CDR3: CAWSDFLAKNIQYF

J: TRBJ1-1
V: TRBV7-3
size: .
D: TRBD1
DNA: TGTGCCAGCAGCTTAACAGTGGGACAGGGGGGAAGAACTGAAGCTTTCTTT
CDR3: CASSLTVGQGGRTEAFF

J: TRBJ2-5
V: TRBV12-3/TRBV12-4
size: .
D: TRBD2
DNA: TGTGCCAGCAGTGCGGCTAGCGGGAGTACCCAGTACTTC
CDR3: CASSAASGSTQYF

J: TRBJ2-3
V: TRBV2
size: .
D: TRBD1
DNA: TGTGCCAGCAGTGATCGGGGACAGAACACAGATACGCAGTATTTT
CDR3: CASSDRGQNTDTQYF

J: TRBJ2-1
V: TRBV5-4
size: .
D: .
DNA: TGTGCCAGCAGCGCGGGACGCCGTCTGGATGAGCAGTTCTTC
CDR3: CASSAGRRLDEQFF

J: TRBJ1-1
V: TRBV18
size: .
D: TRBD1
DNA: TGTGCCAGCTCACTCGGGACAGATTCTACTGAAGCTTTCTTT
CDR3: CASSLGTDSTEAFF

J: TRBJ2-7
V: TRBV15
size: few
D: TRBD2
DNA: TGTGCCACCAGCAGAGGGAGACTAGCGGATTACGAGCAGTACTTC
CDR3: CATSRGRLADYEQYF

J: TRBJ2-7
V: TRBV6-6
size: .
D: .
DNA: TGTGCCAGCAGTTACGGTTCCGTACAGGGCTACGAGCAGTACTTC
CDR3: CASSYGSVQGYEQYF

J: TRBJ1-5
V: TRBV28
size: .
D: .
DNA: TGTGCCAGCAGTTTGGCGGGTGGCAATCAGCCCCAGCATTTT
CDR3: CASSLAGGNQPQHF

J: TRBJ1-5
V: TRBV2
size: .
D: .
DNA: TGTGCCAGCGTCAGGGCGCGGAATCAGCCCCAGCATTTT
CDR3: CASVRARNQPQHF

J: TRBJ2-1
V: TRBV6-6
size: .
D: TRBD2
DNA: TGTGCCAGCAGGACTAGCAATGACAATGAGCAGTTCTTC
CDR3: CASRTSNDNEQFF

J: TRBJ2-2
V: TRBV19
size: once
D: .
DNA: TGTGCCAGTTCACTCGCGAACACCGGGGAGCTGTTTTTT
CDR3: CASSLANTGELFF

J: TRBJ1-4
V: TRBV15
size: .
D: .
DNA: TGTGCCACCAGCAGAGAACCGGGCGGGTATGAAAAACTGTTTTTT
CDR3: CATSREPGGYEKLFF

J: TRBJ2-4
V: TRBV7-2
size: .
D: TRBD1
DNA: TGTGCCAGCAGCCCTTCGACAGGGCATCTGATTCAGTACTTC
CDR3: CASSPSTGHLIQYF

J: TRBJ1-1
V: TRBV25-1
size: few
D: .
DNA: TGTGCCAGCAGTGAGTTGGACACAGCTTTCTTT
CDR3: CASSELDTAFF

J: TRBJ2-5
V: TRBV7-2
size: .
D: .
DNA: TGTGCCAGCAGCTTACAGGGGTCCCAAGAGACCCAGTACTTC
CDR3: CASSLQGSQETQYF

J: TRBJ1-2
V: TRBV19
size: .
D: TRBD1
DNA: TGTGCCAGTAATCCGGACAGGGTGGACTATGGCTACACCTTC
CDR3: CASNPDRVDYGYTF

J: TRBJ2-3
V: TRBV2
size: .
D: .
DNA: TGTGCCAGCAGGTTATTAGCGCCTTTCGGGGATACGCAGTATTTT
CDR3: CASRLLAPFGDTQYF

J: TRBJ2-1
V: TRBV2
size: .
D: TRBD2
DNA: TGTGCCAGCGGGGCGGGAGTATATGAGCAGTTCTTC
CDR3: CASGAGVYEQFF

J: TRBJ2-1
V: TRBV18
size: .
D: .
DNA: TGTGCCAGCTCACCTCGAGCCTACAATGAGCAGTTCTTC
CDR3: CASSPRAYNEQFF

J: TRBJ2-3
V: TRBV7-8
size: .
D: TRBD2
DNA: TGTGCCAGCAGCTTATATGGGGGAGGGCCCGCAGATACGCAGTATTTT
CDR3: CASSLYGGGPADTQYF

J: TRBJ2-3
V: TRBV24-1
size: .
D: .
DNA: TGTGCCACCAGTCAGACAGATACGCAGTATTTT
CDR3: CATSQTDTQYF

J: TRBJ1-1
V: TRBV30
size: .
D: TRBD1
DNA: TGTGCCTGGAGTCCAGGACAGGTTGAAGCTTTCTTT
CDR3: CAWSPGQVEAFF